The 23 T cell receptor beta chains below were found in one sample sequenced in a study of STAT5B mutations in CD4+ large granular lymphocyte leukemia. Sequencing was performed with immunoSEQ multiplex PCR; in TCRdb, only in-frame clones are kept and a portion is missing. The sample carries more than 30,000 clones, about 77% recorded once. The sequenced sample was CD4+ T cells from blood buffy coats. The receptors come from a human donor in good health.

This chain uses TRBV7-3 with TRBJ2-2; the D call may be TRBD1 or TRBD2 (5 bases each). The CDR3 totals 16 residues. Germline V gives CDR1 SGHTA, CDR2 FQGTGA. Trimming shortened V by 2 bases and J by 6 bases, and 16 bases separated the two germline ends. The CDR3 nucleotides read TGTGCCAGCAGCTTACGTGGCAGGGAGACGGCCGGGGAGCTGTTTTTT. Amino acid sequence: CASSLRGRETAGELFF.

CDR3 region: CASSVEGARTDTQYF. CDR3 sequence (DNA): TGTGCCAGCAGCGTTGAGGGGGCACGGACAGATACGCAGTATTTT. This rearrangement joins TRBV9 to TRBJ2-3, with 7 bases matching TRBD1. With V trimmed by 2 bases and J by 3 bases, 6 bases remained unmatched. Germline CDR1 reads SGDLS; CDR2 reads YYNGEE. CDR3 length: 15 residues.

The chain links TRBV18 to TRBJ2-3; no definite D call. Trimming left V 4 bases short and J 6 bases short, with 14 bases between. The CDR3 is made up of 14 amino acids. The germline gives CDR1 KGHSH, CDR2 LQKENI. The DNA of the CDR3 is TGTGCCAGCTCACAAGACTCTCCTGGGGATACGCAGTATTTT. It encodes CASSQDSPGDTQYF. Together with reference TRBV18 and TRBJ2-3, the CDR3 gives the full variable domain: NAGVMQNPRHLVRRRGQEARLRCSPMKGHSHVYWYRQLPEEGLKFMVYLQKENIIDESGMPKERFSAEFPKEGPSILRIQQVVRGDSAAYFCASSQDSPGDTQYFGPGTRLTVL.

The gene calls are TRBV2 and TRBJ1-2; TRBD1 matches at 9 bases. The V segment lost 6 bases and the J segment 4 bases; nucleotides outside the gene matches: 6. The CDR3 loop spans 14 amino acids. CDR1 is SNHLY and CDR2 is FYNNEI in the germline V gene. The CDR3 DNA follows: TGTGCCAGCAGCTCACAGGGGGCCGGCTATGGCTACACCTTC. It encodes CASSSQGAGYGYTF.

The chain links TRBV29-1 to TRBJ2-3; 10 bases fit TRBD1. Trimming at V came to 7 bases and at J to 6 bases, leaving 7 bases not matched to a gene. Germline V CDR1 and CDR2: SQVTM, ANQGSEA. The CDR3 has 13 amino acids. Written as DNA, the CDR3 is TGCAGCGCCTCGGGACAGGGGATCGATACGCAGTATTTT. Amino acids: CSASGQGIDTQYF.

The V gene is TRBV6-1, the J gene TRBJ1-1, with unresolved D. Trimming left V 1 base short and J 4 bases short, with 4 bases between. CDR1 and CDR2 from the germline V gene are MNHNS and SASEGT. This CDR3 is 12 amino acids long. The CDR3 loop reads CASSEDATEAFF. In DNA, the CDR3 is TGTGCCAGCAGTGAAGATGCCACTGAAGCTTTCTTT.

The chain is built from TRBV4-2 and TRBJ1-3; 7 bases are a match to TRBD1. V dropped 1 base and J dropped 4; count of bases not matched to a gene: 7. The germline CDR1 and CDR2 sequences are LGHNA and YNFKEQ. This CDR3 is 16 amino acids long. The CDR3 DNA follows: TGTGCCAGCAGCCAAGCGGCGTCAGGGGGAGGAAACACCATATATTTT. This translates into CASSQAASGGGNTIYF.

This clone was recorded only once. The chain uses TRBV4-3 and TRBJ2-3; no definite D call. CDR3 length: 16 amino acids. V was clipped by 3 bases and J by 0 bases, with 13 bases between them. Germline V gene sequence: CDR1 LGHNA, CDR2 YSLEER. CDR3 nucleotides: TGCGCCAGCAGCCATGAGAGTTCGCCCAGCACAGATACGCAGTATTTT. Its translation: CASSHESSPSTDTQYF.

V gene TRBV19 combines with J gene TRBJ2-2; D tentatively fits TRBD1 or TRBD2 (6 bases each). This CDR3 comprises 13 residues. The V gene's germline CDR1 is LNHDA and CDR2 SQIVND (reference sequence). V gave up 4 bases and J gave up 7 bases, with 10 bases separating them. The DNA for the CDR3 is TGTGCCAGTAGTAACGGGGGCAGCGGGGAGCTGTTTTTT. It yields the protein CASSNGGSGELFF.

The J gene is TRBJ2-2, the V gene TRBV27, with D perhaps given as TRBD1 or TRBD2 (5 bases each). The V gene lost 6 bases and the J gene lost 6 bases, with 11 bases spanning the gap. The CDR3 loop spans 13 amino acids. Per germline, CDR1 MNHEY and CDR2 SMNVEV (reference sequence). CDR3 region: CASRIQGPGELFF. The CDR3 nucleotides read TGTGCCAGCAGAATCCAGGGACCCGGGGAGCTGTTTTTT.

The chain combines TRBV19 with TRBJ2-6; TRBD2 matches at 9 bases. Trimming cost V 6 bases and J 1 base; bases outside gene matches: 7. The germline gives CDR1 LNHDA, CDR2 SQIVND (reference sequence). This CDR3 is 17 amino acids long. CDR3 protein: CASRRREGTSGANVLTF. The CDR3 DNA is TGTGCCAGTAGAAGGCGGGAGGGAACTTCTGGGGCCAACGTCCTGACTTTC.

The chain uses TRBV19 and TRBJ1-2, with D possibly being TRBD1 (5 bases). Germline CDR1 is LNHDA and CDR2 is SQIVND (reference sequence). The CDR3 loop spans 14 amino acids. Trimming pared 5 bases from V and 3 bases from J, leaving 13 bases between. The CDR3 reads CASSPSTEYYGYTF. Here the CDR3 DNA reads TGTGCCAGTAGTCCCTCGACAGAGTACTATGGCTACACCTTC.

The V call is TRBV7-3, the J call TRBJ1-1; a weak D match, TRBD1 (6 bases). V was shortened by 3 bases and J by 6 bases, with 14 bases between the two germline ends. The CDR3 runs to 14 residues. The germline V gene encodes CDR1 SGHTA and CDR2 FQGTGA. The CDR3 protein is CASSFTSRGAEAFF. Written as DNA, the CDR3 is TGTGCCAGCAGCTTCACTTCCAGGGGCGCTGAAGCTTTCTTT.

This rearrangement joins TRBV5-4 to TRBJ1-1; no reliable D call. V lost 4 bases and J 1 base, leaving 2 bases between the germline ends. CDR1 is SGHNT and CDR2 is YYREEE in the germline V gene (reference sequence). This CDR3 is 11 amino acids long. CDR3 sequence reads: CASSQNTEAFF. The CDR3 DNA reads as TGTGCCAGCAGCCAGAACACTGAAGCTTTCTTT.

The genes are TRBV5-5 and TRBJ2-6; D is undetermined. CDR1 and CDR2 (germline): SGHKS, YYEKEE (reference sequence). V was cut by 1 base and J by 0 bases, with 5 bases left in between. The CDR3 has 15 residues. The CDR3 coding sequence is TGTGCCAGCAGCTTGAAAGTCTCTGGGGCCAACGTCCTGACTTTC. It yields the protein CASSLKVSGANVLTF.

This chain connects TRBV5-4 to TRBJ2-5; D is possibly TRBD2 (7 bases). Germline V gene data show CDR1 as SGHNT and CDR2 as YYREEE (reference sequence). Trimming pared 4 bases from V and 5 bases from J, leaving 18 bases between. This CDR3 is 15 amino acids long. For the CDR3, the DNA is TGTGCCAGCAGCCACCAGGGGAGGGGTGGTGAGACCCAGTACTTC. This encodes CASSHQGRGGETQYF.

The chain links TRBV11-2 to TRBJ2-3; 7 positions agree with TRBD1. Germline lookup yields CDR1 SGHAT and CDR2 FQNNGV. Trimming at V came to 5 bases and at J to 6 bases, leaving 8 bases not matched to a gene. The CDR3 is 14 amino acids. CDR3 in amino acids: CASSLSKGADTQYF. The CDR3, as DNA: TGTGCCAGCAGCCTGTCCAAGGGGGCCGATACGCAGTATTTT. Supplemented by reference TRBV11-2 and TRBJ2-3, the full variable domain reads EAGVAQSPRYKIIEKRQSVAFWCNPISGHATLYWYQQILGQGPKLLIQFQNNGVVDDSQLPKDRFSAERLKGVDSTLKIQPAKLEDSAVYLCASSLSKGADTQYFGPGTRLTVL.

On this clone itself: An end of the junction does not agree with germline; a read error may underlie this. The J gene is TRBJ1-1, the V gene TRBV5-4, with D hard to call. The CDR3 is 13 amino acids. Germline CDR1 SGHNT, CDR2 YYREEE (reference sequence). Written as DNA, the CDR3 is TGTGCCAGCAGCTCCGAGTTGAAAACTGAAGCTTTCTTT. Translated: CASSSELKTEAFF.

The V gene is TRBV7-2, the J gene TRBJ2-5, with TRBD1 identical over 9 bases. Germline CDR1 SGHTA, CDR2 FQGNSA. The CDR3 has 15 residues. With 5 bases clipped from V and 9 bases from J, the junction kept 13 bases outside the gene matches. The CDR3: CASSIGQGYIGAQYF. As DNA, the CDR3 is TGTGCCAGCAGCATCGGACAGGGGTACATAGGGGCCCAGTACTTC.

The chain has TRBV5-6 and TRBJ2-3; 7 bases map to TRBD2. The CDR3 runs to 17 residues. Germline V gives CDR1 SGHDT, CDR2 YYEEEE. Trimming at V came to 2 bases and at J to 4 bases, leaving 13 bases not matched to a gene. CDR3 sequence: CASSLPGLTRGADTQYF. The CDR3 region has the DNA TGTGCCAGCAGCTTACCGGGACTAACCCGAGGGGCAGATACGCAGTATTTT.

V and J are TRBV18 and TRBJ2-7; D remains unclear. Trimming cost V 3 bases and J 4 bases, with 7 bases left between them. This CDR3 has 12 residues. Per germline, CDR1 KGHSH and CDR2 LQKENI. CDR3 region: CASSPRLYEQYF. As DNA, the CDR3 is TGTGCCAGCTCACCTAGGTTGTACGAGCAGTACTTC.

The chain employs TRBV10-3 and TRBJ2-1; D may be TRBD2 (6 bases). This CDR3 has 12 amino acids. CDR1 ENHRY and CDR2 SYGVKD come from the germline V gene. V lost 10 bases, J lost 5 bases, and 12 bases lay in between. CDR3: CATAGLNNEQFF. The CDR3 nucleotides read TGTGCCACCGCGGGACTTAACAATGAGCAGTTCTTC.

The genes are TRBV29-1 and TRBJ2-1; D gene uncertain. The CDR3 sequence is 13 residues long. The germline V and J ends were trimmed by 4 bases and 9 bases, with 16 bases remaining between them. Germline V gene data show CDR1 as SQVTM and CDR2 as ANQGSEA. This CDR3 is CSVGVVQAGEQFF. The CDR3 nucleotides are TGCAGCGTTGGGGTTGTGCAGGCTGGTGAGCAGTTCTTC.